The clone carrying this T cell receptor beta chain has a handful of counts. Unsorted whole blood served as the source of blood RNA, and germline DNA was extracted as well. The CDR3 consists of 14 residues. Trimming shortened V by 0 bases and J by 2 bases, and 8 bases separated the two germline ends. Germline lookup yields CDR1 SGHRS and CDR2 YFSETQ. The source of the sample is a study of tumor-infiltrating lymphocytes in primary liver carcinoma. Total RNA (approximately 0.5 ug) served as template for TCR beta cDNA synthesis primed by a constant-region primer. Modified slightly, ARM-PCR produced TCR beta libraries over three nested multiplex PCR rounds. Each of the first two PCR rounds ran about 9 cycles with TRBV1-TRBV30 forward and C-beta reverse primers. Each CDR3 protein gets one entry after TCRdb re-called the multiplex PCR reads with MiXCR. The repertoire holds fewer than 350,000 distinct CDR3 sequences, roughly 61% seen once, with about 6.3% in the top ten.

The J gene is TRBJ2-5, the V gene TRBV5-1, with unresolved D. The specimen was peripheral blood. The source of this sequence is a man aged 35 to 55 with primary liver carcinoma and hepatitis B virus infection. Here the CDR3 reads CASSLVGSQETQYF. The CDR3 DNA sequence: TGCGCCAGCAGCTTGGTCGGGTCTCAAGAGACCCAGTACTTC.